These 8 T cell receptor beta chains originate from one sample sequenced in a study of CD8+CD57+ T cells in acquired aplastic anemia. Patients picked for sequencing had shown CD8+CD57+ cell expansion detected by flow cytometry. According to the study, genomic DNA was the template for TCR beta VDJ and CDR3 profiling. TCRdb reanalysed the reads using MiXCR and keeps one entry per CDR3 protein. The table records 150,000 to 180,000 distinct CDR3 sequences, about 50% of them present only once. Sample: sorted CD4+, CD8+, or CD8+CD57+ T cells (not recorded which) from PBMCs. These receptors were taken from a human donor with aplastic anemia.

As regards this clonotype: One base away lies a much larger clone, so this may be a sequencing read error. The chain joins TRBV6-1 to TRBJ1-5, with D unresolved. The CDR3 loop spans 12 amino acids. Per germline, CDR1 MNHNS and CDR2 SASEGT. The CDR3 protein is CACSEARRSQHF. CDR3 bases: TGTGCCTGCAGTGAAGCGCGCCGGTCCCAGCATTTT.

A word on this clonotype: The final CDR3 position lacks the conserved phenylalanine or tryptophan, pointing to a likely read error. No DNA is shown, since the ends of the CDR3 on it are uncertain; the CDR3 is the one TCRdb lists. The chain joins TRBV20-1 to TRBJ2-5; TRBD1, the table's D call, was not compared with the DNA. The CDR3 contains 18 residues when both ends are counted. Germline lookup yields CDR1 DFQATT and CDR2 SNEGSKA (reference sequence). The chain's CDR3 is CSARAEAVAGARRETQYS.

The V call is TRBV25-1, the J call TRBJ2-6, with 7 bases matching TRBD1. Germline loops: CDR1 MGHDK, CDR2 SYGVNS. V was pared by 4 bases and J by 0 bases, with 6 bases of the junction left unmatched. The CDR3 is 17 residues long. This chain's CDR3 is CASSGKNRGSGANVLTF. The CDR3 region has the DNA TGTGCCAGCAGTGGTAAAAACAGGGGCTCTGGGGCCAACGTCCTGACTTTC.

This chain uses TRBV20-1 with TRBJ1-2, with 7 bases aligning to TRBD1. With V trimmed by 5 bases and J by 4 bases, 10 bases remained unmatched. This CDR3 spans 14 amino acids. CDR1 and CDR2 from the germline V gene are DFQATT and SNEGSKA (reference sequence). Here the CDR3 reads CSAPSPGQTYGYTF. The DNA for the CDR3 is TGCAGTGCTCCCTCCCCGGGACAGACCTATGGCTACACCTTC.

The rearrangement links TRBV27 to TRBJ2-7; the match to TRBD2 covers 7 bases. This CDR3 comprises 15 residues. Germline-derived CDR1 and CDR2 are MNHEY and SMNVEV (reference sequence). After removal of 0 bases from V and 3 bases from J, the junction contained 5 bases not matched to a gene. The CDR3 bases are TGTGCCAGCAGTTTATCCCGGGCTAGCGGCTACGAGCAGTACTTC. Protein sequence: CASSLSRASGYEQYF.

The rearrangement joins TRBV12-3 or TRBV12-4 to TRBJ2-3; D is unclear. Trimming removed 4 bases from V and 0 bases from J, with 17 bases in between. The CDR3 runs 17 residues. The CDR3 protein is CASSSHFPATSTDTQYF. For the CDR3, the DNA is TGTGCCAGCAGTTCTCATTTTCCAGCTACTAGCACAGATACGCAGTATTTT.

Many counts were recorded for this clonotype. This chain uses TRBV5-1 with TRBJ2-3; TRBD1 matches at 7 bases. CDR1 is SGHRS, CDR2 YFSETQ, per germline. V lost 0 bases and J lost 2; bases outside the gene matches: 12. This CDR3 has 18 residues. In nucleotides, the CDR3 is TGCGCCAGCAGCTTGGGTCCCCGACAGGGTGGGGACACAGATACGCAGTATTTT. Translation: CASSLGPRQGGDTDTQYF.

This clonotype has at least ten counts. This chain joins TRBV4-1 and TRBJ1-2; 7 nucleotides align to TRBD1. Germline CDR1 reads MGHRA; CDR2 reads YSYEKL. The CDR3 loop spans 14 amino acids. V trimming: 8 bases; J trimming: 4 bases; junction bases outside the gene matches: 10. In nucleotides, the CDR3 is TGCGCCAGCGGGACCGACAGGGACTTCTATGGCTACACCTTC. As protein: CASGTDRDFYGYTF.